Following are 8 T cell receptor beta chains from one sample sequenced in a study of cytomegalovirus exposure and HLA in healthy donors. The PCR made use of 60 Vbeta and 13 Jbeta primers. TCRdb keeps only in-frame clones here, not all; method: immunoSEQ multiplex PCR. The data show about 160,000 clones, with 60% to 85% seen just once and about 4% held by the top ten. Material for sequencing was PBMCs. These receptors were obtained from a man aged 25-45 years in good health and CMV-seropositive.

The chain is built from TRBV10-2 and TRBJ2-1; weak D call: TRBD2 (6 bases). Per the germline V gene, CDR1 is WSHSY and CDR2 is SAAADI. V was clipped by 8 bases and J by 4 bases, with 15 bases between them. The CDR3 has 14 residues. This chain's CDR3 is CASEGLGYYNEQFF. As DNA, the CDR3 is TGCGCCAGCGAGGGACTGGGGTATTACAATGAGCAGTTCTTC.

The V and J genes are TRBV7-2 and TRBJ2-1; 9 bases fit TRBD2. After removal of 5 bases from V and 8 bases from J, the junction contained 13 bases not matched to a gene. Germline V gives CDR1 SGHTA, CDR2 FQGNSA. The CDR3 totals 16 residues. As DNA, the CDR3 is TGTGCCAGCAGCGGGCGCGCGGGGGGGCTGGTGGATGAGCAGTTCTTC. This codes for CASSGRAGGLVDEQFF.

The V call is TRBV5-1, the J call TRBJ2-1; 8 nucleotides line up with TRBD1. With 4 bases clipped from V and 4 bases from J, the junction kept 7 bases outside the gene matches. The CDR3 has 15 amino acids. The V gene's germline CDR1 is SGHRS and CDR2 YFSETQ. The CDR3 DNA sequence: TGCGCCAGCAGCCCCGGACAGGGATTTTACAATGAGCAGTTCTTC. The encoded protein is CASSPGQGFYNEQFF. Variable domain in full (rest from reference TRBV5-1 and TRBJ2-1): KAGVTQTPRYLIKTRGQQVTLSCSPISGHRSVSWYQQTPGQGLQFLFEYFSETQRNKGNFPGRFSGRQFSNSRSEMNVSTLELGDSALYLCASSPGQGFYNEQFFGPGTRLTVL.

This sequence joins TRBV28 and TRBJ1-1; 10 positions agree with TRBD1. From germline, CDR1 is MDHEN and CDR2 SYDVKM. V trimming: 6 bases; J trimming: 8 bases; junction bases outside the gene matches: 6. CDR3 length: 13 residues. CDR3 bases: TGTGCCAGCAGCCCGGGACAGGGGCTGGAAGCTTTCTTT. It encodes CASSPGQGLEAFF. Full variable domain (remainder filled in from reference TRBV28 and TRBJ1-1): DVKVTQSSRYLVKRTGEKVFLECVQDMDHENMFWYRQDPGLGLRLIYFSYDVKMKEKGDIPEGYSVSREKKERFSLILESASTNQTSMYLCASSPGQGLEAFFGQGTRLTVV.

The CDR3 loop is CASSLVAGGTNEQFF. The CDR3 DNA sequence: TGCGCCAGCAGCTTAGTGGCGGGGGGGACCAATGAGCAGTTCTTC. The gene calls are TRBV5-1 and TRBJ2-1, with 9 bases aligning to TRBD2. In germline, CDR1 is SGHRS, CDR2 YFSETQ. V was pared by 2 bases and J by 6 bases, with 6 bases of the junction left unmatched. This CDR3 spans 15 amino acids.

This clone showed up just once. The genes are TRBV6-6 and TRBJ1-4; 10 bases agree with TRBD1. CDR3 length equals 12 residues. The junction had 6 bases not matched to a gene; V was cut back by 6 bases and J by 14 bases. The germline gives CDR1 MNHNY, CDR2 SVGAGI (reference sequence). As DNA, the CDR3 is TGTGCCAGCAGAGAGGGACAGGGGATCCTGTTTTTT. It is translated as CASREGQGILFF.

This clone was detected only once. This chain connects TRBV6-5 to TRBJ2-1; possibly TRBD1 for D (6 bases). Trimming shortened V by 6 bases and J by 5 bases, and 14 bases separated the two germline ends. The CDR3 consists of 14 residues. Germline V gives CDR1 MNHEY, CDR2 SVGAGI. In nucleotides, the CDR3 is TGTGCCAGCAGCTCCGGGACAATAAACAATGAGCAGTTCTTC. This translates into CASSSGTINNEQFF.

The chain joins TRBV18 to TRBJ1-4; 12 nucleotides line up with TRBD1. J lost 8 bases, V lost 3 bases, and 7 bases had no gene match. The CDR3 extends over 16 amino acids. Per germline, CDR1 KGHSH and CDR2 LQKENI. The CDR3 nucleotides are TGTGCCAGCTCACCGCCGGGACAGGGGGCGGGCGAAAAACTGTTTTTT. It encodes CASSPPGQGAGEKLFF. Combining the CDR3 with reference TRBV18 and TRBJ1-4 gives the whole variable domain NAGVMQNPRHLVRRRGQEARLRCSPMKGHSHVYWYRQLPEEGLKFMVYLQKENIIDESGMPKERFSAEFPKEGPSILRIQQVVRGDSAAYFCASSPPGQGAGEKLFFGSGTQLSVL.